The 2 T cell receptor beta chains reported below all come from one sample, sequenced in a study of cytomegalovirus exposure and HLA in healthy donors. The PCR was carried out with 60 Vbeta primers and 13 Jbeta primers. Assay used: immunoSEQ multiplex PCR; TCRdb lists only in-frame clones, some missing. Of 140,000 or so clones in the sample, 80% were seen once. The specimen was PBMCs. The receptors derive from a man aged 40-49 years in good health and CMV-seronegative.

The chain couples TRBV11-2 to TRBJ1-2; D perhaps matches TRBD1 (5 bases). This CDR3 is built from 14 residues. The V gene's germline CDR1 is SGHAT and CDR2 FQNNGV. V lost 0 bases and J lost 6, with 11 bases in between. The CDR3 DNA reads TGTGCCAGCAGCTTAGATCAGGGCAGTAATGGCTACACCTTC. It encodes CASSLDQGSNGYTF.

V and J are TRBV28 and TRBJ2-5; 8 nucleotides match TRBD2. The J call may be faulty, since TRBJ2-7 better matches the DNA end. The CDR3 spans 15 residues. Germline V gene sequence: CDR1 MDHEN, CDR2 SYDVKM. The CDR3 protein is CASSSSGGGLYEQYF. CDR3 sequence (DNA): TGTGCCAGCAGCTCAAGCGGGGGAGGACTTTACGAGCAGTACTTC.